A single T cell receptor (beta chain) is shown here with its context. What it binds is unknown. This record comes from a study of cytomegalovirus exposure and HLA in healthy donors. Study overall: Sequencing of some 200 million T cells in an earlier analysis found 120 million or so unique TCR beta sequences. Study-level results: The CMV antigen specificity of a few CMV-associated chains was confirmed through in vitro analysis.

PCR employed 60 Vbeta and 13 Jbeta primers. Under the authors' procedure: Roughly 12 million of 80 million or so unique TCR beta chains were shared, per a later count. The assay was immunoSEQ multiplex PCR, and TCRdb's table has in-frame clones only and misses some. Clonal size and the V and J genes are those of that table, whereas D and trimming came from the DNA. The sample contains 65,000 to 100,000 clones, roughly 73% of which appear only once. Trimming took 2 bases from V and 5 from J, leaving 8 bases between them. The germline gives CDR1 LNHDA, CDR2 SQIVND (reference sequence). CDR3 length equals 13 residues.

V gene TRBV19 combines with J gene TRBJ2-3; tentative D call: TRBD2 (6 bases). What was sequenced was PBMCs. The receptor comes from a man aged 35 to 55 in good health and CMV-seronegative. Here the CDR3 reads CASSIRREDTQYF. The CDR3 DNA reads as TGTGCCAGTAGTATACGGAGGGAAGATACGCAGTATTTT.